The 11 T cell receptor beta chains below all came from one sample that was sequenced in a study of response to subunit inactivated influenza vaccine. TCRdb re-called the RT-PCR reads through MiXCR, storing one row per CDR3 protein. The sample records hundreds of thousands of distinct CDR3 sequences, about 12% being singletons. Sample: non-naive T cells sorted from PBMCs, taken 14 to 15 days before vaccination. Receptor source: a man in his fifties or sixties who received an inactivated influenza vaccine.

The chain combines TRBV6-2 or TRBV6-3 with TRBJ2-1; D unclear. The CDR3 length is 15 residues. V shed 6 bases and J shed 0 bases, with 12 bases lying between them. Germline V gene sequence: CDR1 MNHEY, CDR2 SVGEGT. The CDR3 reads CASRNYGFSYNEQFF. CDR3 sequence (DNA): TGTGCCAGCAGAAACTACGGTTTCTCCTACAATGAGCAGTTCTTC.

This clonotype was found a few times. The V gene is TRBV10-3, the J gene TRBJ1-1; TRBD1 matches 7 bases. V gave up 5 bases and J gave up 4 bases; unmatched junction bases: 4. The germline gives CDR1 ENHRY, CDR2 SYGVKD. CDR3 size: 13 residues. Here the CDR3 reads CAISPGQFTEAFF. CDR3 DNA: TGTGCCATCAGTCCGGGACAGTTCACTGAAGCTTTCTTT.

This clonotype was detected a few times. This sequence joins TRBV5-1 and TRBJ2-3; 13 bases fit TRBD2. The CDR3 length is 15 residues. V lost 3 bases, J lost 4 bases, and 2 bases stayed unmatched. From germline, CDR1 is SGHRS and CDR2 YFSETQ. The CDR3 DNA follows: TGCGCCAGCAGCTGGACTAGCGGGGGTCCAGATACGCAGTATTTT. Translated, it gives CASSWTSGGPDTQYF.

This clonotype was seen only once. The chain employs TRBV20-1 and TRBJ2-2; 9 bases are shared with TRBD2. The CDR3 covers 15 residues. V lost 6 bases, J lost 0 bases, and 5 bases stayed unmatched. In germline, CDR1 is DFQATT, CDR2 SNEGSKA (reference sequence). CDR3 coding DNA: TGCAGTGCGCCGACTAGCGGCTCGAACACCGGGGAGCTGTTTTTT. This codes for CSAPTSGSNTGELFF.

This clonotype showed up many times. The gene calls are TRBV7-2 and TRBJ2-2; D not certain. CDR1 is SGHTA and CDR2 is FQGNSA in the germline V gene. CDR3 length: 16 residues. Trimming pared 5 bases from V and 2 bases from J, leaving 15 bases between. The CDR3 DNA reads as TGTGCCAGCAGCCCGCCGTCCGGTCGCAACACCGGGGAGCTGTTTTTT. Translation: CASSPPSGRNTGELFF.

The rearrangement joins TRBV3-1 to TRBJ2-1, with D uncertain. The CDR3 length is 14 residues. V was trimmed by 1 base and J by 6 bases, leaving 10 bases between them. Per germline, CDR1 LGHDT and CDR2 YNNKEL (reference sequence). CDR3 residues: CASSQVSGPNEQFF. In DNA, the CDR3 is TGTGCCAGCAGCCAAGTGTCGGGTCCCAATGAGCAGTTCTTC.

This clonotype was counted ten times or more. The chain employs TRBV10-3 and TRBJ2-1, with D possibly matching TRBD1 (6 bases). This CDR3 has 16 amino acids. Germline V CDR1 and CDR2: ENHRY, SYGVKD. V shed 0 bases and J shed 7 bases, with 16 bases lying between them. CDR3 bases: TGTGCCATCAGTGAGTCGGGGGCTAGGATTGGTAATGAGCAGTTCTTC. Residues: CAISESGARIGNEQFF.

V usage is TRBV12-3 or TRBV12-4 and J usage is TRBJ2-3, with TRBD2 matching over 7 bases. V gave up 6 bases and J gave up 1 base; unmatched junction bases: 10. The CDR3 is 16 residues long. The CDR3, as DNA: TGTGCCAGCAGCCCCAATTTGGGGGGGGGCACAGATACGCAGTATTTT. It translates to CASSPNLGGGTDTQYF.

Ten or more counts support this clonotype. The chain joins TRBV11-1 to TRBJ1-1; weak D call: TRBD1 (6 bases). The CDR3 totals 15 residues. V lost 5 bases and J 4 bases, leaving 17 bases between the germline ends. Germline V lookup: CDR1 SGHAT, CDR2 FQDESV (reference sequence). CDR3 sequence: CASSRPVGQSTEAFF. Written as DNA, the CDR3 is TGTGCCAGCAGCCGTCCCGTAGGACAGAGCACTGAAGCTTTCTTT.

This chain uses TRBV5-6 with TRBJ2-7; the match to TRBD2 covers 8 bases. V lost 2 bases to trimming and J lost 7 bases; unmatched junction nucleotides: 5. The CDR3 sequence is 13 residues long. CDR1 is SGHDT, CDR2 YYEEEE, per germline. The CDR3 nucleotides read TGTGCCAGCAGCTTTAGCGGGGCTGGAGAGCAGTACTTC. Its protein product is CASSFSGAGEQYF.

J is TRBJ2-1 and V is TRBV12-3 or TRBV12-4; maybe TRBD1 (6 bases). The V end was cut by 4 bases, the J end by 5 bases, with 9 bases between. The CDR3 length is 13 residues. This CDR3 reads CASSSPGDNEQFF. The CDR3 nucleotides read TGTGCCAGCAGTTCCCCAGGGGACAATGAGCAGTTCTTC.